This T cell receptor beta chain is drawn from a study of T cell clones after liver transplantation. Across the study: Post-transplant blood was tracked for graft-donor-reactive T cell clones identified in a pre-transplant mixed lymphocyte reaction. At least one year of complete immunosuppression withdrawal without enzymes over twice normal defined tolerance. Blood was drawn pre-transplant, before withdrawal, and after full or failed withdrawal.

The assay was immunoSEQ multiplex PCR, and TCRdb's table has in-frame clones only and misses some. Of 31,000 or so clones in the sample, around 95% were seen once. CD3+CD4+ and CD3+CD8+ cells were FACS-sorted from thawed unstimulated PBMCs. Trimming removed 4 bases at V and 4 bases at J, with 18 bases between. Germline values: CDR1 LGHNA, CDR2 YSLEER. The length of the CDR3 is 16 residues. The TCR was taken from a human patient who received a liver transplant. Some of these T cells may belong to the graft donor. This material consisted of CD8+ T cells from blood, taken 12 months after liver transplant. The chain employs TRBV4-3 and TRBJ2-3, with D uncertain. In DNA form, the CDR3 reads TGCGCCAGCAGCCCATTCTTGAACAAACTCTCAGATACGCAGTATTTT. This translates into CASSPFLNKLSDTQYF.